The rows below give T cell receptor beta chains drawn from one sample of a study of T cell repertoires in cytomegalovirus infection. MiXCR, run by TCRdb on the reads, gives a single entry per CDR3 protein. The data contain about 530,000 distinct CDR3 sequences, about 25% of them seen just once; the ten biggest clones take up under 15%. Sequencing input: PBMCs. These receptor sequences come from a human donor in good health (CMV status not recorded). Some clones in this sample may be carry-over from other donors' samples. CDR3s include the opening cysteine and the closing phenylalanine or tryptophan. Fields, in order: J gene, clone size, CDR3 length, D gene, V gene, CDR3 protein, CDR3 DNA. The D gene is left open where the match is weak. Size values are once, few and many counts, or a class for expanded clones, and some rows have none.

>TRBJ2-3|-|11|-|TRBV6-2/TRBV6-3
CASGATDTQYF
TGTGCCAGCGGGGCGACAGATACGCAGTATTTT
>TRBJ2-1|few|16|-|TRBV12-3/TRBV12-4
CASSLIARRTDNEQFF
TGTGCCAGCAGTTTGATAGCCAGGCGGACGGACAATGAGCAGTTCTTC
>TRBJ2-1|-|15|-|TRBV20-1
CSARDRASPYNEQFF
TGCAGTGCTAGAGATAGGGCGTCTCCCTACAATGAGCAGTTCTTC
>TRBJ2-1|-|15|-|TRBV11-2
CASSLESGPRNEQFF
TGTGCCAGCAGCTTAGAGTCTGGTCCCCGCAATGAGCAGTTCTTC
>TRBJ2-7|few|13|TRBD2|TRBV20-1
CSATLAVISEQYF
TGCAGTGCCACACTAGCGGTTATTTCCGAGCAGTACTTC
>TRBJ1-2|once|15|TRBD1|TRBV15
CATSRRGQGNYGYTF
TGTGCCACCAGCAGACGGGGACAGGGAAACTATGGCTACACCTTC
>TRBJ2-5|few|15|TRBD2|TRBV5-4
CASSFLAGVEETQYF
TGTGCCAGCAGCTTCCTAGCGGGAGTGGAAGAGACCCAGTACTTC
>TRBJ1-1|-|15|-|TRBV4-3
CASSQEGARSTEAFF
TGCGCCAGCAGCCAAGAGGGGGCGCGGAGCACTGAAGCTTTCTTT
>TRBJ2-1|-|17|TRBD2|TRBV13
CASSGRLAGRNNNEQFF
TGTGCCAGCAGCGGACGACTAGCGGGACGGAATAACAATGAGCAGTTCTTC
>TRBJ1-4|few|13|-|TRBV5-1
CASSLSGSEKLFF
TGCGCCAGCAGCTTATCCGGGAGTGAAAAACTGTTTTTT
>TRBJ1-2|few|17|TRBD1|TRBV11-1
CASSSRPPTGFNYGYTF
TGTGCCAGCAGCTCACGCCCCCCGACAGGGTTCAACTATGGCTACACCTTC
>TRBJ1-5|-|13|TRBD1|TRBV6-6
CAATGTGGQPQHF
TGTGCCGCTACCGGGACAGGGGGTCAGCCCCAGCATTTT
>TRBJ1-1|-|13|TRBD1|TRBV20-1
CSGTRQGNTEAFF
TGCAGTGGTACGAGACAGGGGAACACTGAAGCTTTCTTT
>TRBJ2-5|many|15|-|TRBV7-8
CASSLGTDPFETQYF
TGTGCCAGCAGCTTAGGGACAGATCCGTTTGAGACCCAGTACTTC
>TRBJ2-6|many|18|-|TRBV7-8
CASSLRIIEDSGANVLTF
TGTGCCAGCAGCTTAAGGATAATCGAAGACTCTGGGGCCAACGTCCTGACTTTC
>TRBJ2-3|-|14|TRBD2|TRBV20-1
CSAISAGGADTQYF
TGCAGTGCTATAAGCGCGGGAGGGGCAGATACGCAGTATTTT
>TRBJ1-2|-|13|-|TRBV11-2
CASSSQDLYGYTF
TGTGCCAGCAGCTCACAGGACCTCTATGGCTACACCTTC
>TRBJ2-7|many|18|TRBD2|TRBV7-2
CASSPRTSGRTLTYEQYF
TGTGCCAGCAGCCCCCGGACTAGCGGGAGGACCTTAACCTACGAGCAGTACTTC
>TRBJ1-2|many|17|TRBD1|TRBV7-9
CASSLSPDRGRDHGYTF
TGTGCCAGCAGCTTATCGCCAGACAGGGGGCGCGATCATGGCTACACCTTC
>TRBJ1-1|-|13|-|TRBV6-1
CASSEVVGDEAFF
TGTGCCAGCAGTGAGGTCGTCGGAGATGAAGCTTTCTTT
>TRBJ1-1|-|14|-|TRBV7-9
CASSLEESGTEAFF
TGTGCCAGCAGCTTAGAAGAGTCGGGGACTGAAGCTTTCTTT
>TRBJ2-1|few|15|TRBD2|TRBV5-4
CASSLIGTSGIEQFF
TGTGCCAGCAGCTTGATCGGGACTAGCGGTATTGAGCAGTTCTTC
>TRBJ2-3|-|14|TRBD2|TRBV20-1
CSAPTGTSGDTQYF
TGCAGTGCTCCCACCGGGACTAGCGGTGATACGCAGTATTTT